The source of this T cell receptor beta chain is a study of cytomegalovirus exposure and HLA in healthy donors. At the level of the study: Earlier sequencing of 150 million to 200 million T cells yielded 100 million to 140 million unique TCR beta sequences.

V lost 3 bases and J lost 0, with 10 bases in between. Germline V CDR1 and CDR2: SGHNT, YYREEE (reference sequence). The CDR3 runs 16 residues. Regarding this clone: The antigen remains undetermined.

All the people who gave samples were healthy bone marrow donors. Study-level points and caveats: A classifier reportedly called cytomegalovirus status with high sensitivity and specificity.

PCR amplification relied on 60 Vbeta primers (plus 13 Jbeta primers). TCRdb keeps only in-frame clones here, not all; method: immunoSEQ multiplex PCR. The sample records some 220,000 clones, 75% to 85% being singletons. The sequence came from a woman aged 55-69 years in good health and CMV-seropositive. The gene calls are TRBV5-4 and TRBJ2-6; D may be TRBD1 (6 bases). Sequenced: PBMCs. This CDR3 reads CASSSGHGSGANVLTF. CDR3 nucleotide sequence: TGTGCCAGCAGCTCGGGACACGGCTCTGGGGCCAACGTCCTGACTTTC.